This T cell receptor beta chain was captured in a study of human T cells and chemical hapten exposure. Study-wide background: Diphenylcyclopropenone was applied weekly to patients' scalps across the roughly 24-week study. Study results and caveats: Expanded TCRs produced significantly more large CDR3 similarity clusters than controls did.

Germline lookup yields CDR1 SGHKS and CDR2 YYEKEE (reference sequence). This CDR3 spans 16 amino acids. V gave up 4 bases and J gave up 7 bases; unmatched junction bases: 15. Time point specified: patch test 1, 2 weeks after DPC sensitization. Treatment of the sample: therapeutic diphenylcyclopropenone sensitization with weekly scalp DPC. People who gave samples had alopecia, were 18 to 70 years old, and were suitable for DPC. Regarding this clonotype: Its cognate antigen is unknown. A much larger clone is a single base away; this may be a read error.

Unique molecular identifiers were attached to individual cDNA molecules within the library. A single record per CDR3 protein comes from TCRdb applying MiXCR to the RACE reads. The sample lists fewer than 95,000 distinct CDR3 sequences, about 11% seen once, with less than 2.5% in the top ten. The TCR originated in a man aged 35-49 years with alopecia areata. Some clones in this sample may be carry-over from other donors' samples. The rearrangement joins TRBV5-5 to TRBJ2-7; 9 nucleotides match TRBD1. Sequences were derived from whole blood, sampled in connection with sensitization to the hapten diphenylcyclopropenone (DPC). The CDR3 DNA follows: TGTGCCAGCAGCCAGAACAGGGGGCGCATTAGTCGGGAGCAGTACTTC. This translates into CASSQNRGRISREQYF.